This T cell receptor beta chain came from a study of shared clonotypes between healthy human individuals. The method was immunoSEQ multiplex PCR; TCRdb's version includes in-frame clones alone and lacks a portion of them. The sample includes 2.3 million or so clones, roughly 93% seen only once; the top ten take under 0.45%. The CDR3 extends over 13 amino acids. CDR1 is SGHDT and CDR2 is YYEEEE in the germline V gene. Trimming pared 5 bases from V and 5 bases from J, leaving 13 bases between. Participating donors were healthy, HIV-negative adults free of recent acute infections or vaccinations. The receptor was derived from a man aged 18 to 35 in good health. Some clones in this sample may be carry-over from other donors' samples. The chain has TRBV5-6 and TRBJ1-1; tentatively, D is TRBD1 (5 bases). The sample comprised naive CD4+ T cells from PBMCs. Subset of the sample: CD45RA+ positively selected. CDR3 DNA: TGTGCCAGCAGTCGATCCGACAGAACTGAAGCTTTCTTT. This encodes CASSRSDRTEAFF.